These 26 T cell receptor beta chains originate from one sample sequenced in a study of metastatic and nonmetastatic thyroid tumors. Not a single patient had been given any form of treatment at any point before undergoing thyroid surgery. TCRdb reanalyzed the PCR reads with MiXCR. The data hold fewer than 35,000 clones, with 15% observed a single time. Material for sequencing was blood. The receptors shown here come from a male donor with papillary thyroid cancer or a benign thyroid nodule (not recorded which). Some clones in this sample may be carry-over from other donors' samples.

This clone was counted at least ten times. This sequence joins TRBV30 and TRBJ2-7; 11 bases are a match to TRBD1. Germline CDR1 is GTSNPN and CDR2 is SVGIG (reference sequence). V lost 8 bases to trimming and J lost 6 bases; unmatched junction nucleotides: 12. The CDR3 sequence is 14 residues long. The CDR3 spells CAGQRDRGMFEQYF. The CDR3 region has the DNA TGTGCCGGCCAGCGGGACAGGGGGATGTTCGAGCAGTACTTC.

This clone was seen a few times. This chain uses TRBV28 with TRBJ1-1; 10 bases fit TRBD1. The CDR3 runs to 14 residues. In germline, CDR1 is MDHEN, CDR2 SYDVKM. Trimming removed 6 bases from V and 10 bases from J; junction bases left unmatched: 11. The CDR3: CASSLTGTGAGAFF. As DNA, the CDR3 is TGTGCCAGCAGCTTGACCGGGACAGGGGCCGGAGCTTTCTTT.

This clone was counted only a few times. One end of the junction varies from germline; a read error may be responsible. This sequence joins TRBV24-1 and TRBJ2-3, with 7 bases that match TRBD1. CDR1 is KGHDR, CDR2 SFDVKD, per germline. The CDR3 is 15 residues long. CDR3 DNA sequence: TGTGCCATCAGTGCCTCGACAGGGTGCACAGATACGCAGTATTTT. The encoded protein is CAISASTGCTDTQYF.

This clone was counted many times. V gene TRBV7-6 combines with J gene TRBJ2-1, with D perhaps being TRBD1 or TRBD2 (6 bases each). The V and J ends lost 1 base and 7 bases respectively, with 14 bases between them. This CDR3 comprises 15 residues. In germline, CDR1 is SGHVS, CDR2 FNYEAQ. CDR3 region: CASSLGRGEMNEQFF. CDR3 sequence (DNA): TGTGCCAGCAGCTTAGGAAGGGGGGAGATGAATGAGCAGTTCTTC.

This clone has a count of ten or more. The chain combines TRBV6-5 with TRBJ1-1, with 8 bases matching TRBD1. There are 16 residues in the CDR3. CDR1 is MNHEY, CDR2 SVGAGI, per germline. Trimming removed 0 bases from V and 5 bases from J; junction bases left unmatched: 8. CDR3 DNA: TGTGCCAGCAGTTACTCGGGACAGGCACAGGGAACTGAAGCTTTCTTT. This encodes CASSYSGQAQGTEAFF.

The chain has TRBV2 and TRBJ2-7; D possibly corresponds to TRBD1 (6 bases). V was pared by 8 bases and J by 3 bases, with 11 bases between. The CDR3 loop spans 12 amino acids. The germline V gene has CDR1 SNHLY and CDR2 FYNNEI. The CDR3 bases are TGTGCCAGCTCAGGGACAAACTACGAGCAGTACTTC. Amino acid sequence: CASSGTNYEQYF.

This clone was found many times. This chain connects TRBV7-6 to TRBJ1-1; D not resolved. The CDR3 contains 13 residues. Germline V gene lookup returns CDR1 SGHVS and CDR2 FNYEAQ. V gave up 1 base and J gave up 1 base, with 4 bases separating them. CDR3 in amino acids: CASSLEQNTEAFF. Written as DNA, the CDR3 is TGTGCCAGCAGCTTAGAGCAGAACACTGAAGCTTTCTTT.

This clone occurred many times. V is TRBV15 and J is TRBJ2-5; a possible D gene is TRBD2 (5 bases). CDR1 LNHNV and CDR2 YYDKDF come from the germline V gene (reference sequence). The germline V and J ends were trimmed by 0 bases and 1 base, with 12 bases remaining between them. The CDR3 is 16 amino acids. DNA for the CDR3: TGTGCCACCAGCAGAGATAGTAGCGTCGGCCAAGAGACCCAGTACTTC. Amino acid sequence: CATSRDSSVGQETQYF.

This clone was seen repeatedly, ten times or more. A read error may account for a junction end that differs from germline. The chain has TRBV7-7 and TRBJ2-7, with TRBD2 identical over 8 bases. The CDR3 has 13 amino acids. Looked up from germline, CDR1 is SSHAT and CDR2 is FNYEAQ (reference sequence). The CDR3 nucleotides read TGTGCTAGCAGCCGAACCCGGGAGGGGGAGCAGTACTTC. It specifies CASSRTREGEQYF.

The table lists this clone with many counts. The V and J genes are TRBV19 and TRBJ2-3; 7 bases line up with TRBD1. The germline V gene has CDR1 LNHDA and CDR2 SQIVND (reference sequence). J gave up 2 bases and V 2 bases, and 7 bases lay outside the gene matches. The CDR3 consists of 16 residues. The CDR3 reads CASSILGRGYTDTQYF. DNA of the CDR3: TGTGCCAGTAGTATACTGGGCAGGGGGTACACAGATACGCAGTATTTT. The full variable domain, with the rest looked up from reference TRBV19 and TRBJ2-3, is DGGITQSPKYLFRKEGQNVTLSCEQNLNHDAMYWYRQDPGQGLRLIYYSQIVNDFQKGDIAEGYSVSREKKESFPLTVTSAQKNPTAFYLCASSILGRGYTDTQYFGPGTRLTVL.

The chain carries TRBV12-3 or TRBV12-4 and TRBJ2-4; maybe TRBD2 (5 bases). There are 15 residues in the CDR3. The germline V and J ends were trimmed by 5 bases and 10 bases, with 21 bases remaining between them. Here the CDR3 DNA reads TGTGCCAGCAGTCAATCCCGGGGAGACACAAAGATTCAGTACTTC. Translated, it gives CASSQSRGDTKIQYF.

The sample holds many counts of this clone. Here the CDR3 DNA reads TGTGCCAGCACCAAGGACCTTGGCGACAATGAGCAGTTCTTC. It codes for CASTKDLGDNEQFF. This chain joins TRBV2 and TRBJ2-1; D call uncertain. The CDR3 runs to 14 residues. CDR1 is SNHLY and CDR2 is FYNNEI in the germline V gene. The V end was cut by 7 bases, the J end by 5 bases, with 15 bases between. Using reference TRBV2 and TRBJ2-1 for the parts outside the CDR3, the full variable domain is EPEVTQTPSHQVTQMGQEVILRCVPISNHLYFYWYRQILGQKVEFLVSFYNNEISEKSEIFDDQFSVERPDGSNFTLKIRSTKLEDSAMYFCASTKDLGDNEQFFGPGTRLTVL.

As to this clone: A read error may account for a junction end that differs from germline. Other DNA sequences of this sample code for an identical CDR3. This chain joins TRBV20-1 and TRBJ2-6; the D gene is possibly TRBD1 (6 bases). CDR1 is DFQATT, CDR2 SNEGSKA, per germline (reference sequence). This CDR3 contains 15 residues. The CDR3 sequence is CSASPTGAGANVLTF. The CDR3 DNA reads TGCAGTGCTAGCCCGACAGGTGCCGGGGCCAACGTCCTAACTTTC.

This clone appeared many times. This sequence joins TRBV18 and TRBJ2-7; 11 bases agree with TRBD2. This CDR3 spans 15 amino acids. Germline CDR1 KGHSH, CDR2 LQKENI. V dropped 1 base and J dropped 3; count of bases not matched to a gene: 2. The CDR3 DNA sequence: TGTGCCAGCTCACCACTCGGGACTAGCGGCTACGAGCAGTACTTC. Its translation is CASSPLGTSGYEQYF.

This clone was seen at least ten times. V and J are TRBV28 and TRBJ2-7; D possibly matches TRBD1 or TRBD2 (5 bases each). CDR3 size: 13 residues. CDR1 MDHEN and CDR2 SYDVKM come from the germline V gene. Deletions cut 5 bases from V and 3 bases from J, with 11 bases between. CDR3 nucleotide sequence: TGTGCCAGCAGTAACCGGGGCCTCTACGAGCAGTACTTC. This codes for CASSNRGLYEQYF.

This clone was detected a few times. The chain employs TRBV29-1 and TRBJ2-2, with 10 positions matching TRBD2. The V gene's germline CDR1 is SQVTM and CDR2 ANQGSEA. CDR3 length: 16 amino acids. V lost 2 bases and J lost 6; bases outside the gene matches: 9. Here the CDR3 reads CSVERPSSGSSGELFF. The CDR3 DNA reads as TGCAGCGTTGAAAGGCCTTCTAGCGGGAGTTCCGGGGAGCTGTTTTTT.

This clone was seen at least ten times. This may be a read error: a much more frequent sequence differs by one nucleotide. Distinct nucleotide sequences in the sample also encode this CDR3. CDR3 amino acids: CAISARGYNSPLHF. The CDR3 nucleotides read TGTGCCATCAGTGCTCGGGGTTATAATTCACCCCTCCACTTC. This sequence joins TRBV10-3 and TRBJ1-6, with D unclear. The CDR3 totals 14 residues. Germline assignment: CDR1 ENHRY and CDR2 SYGVKD.

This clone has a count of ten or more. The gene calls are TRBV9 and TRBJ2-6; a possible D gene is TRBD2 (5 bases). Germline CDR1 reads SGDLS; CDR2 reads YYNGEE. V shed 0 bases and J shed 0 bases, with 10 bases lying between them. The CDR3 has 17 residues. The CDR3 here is CASSVVGEPSGANVLTF. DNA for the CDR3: TGTGCCAGCAGCGTAGTTGGGGAGCCCTCTGGGGCCAACGTCCTGACTTTC.

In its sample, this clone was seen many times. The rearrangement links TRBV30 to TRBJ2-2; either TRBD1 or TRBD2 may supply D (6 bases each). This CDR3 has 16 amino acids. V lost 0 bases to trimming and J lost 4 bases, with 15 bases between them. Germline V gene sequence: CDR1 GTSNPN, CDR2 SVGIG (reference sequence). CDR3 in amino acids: CAWSVWGAGGTGELFF. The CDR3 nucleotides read TGTGCCTGGAGTGTCTGGGGGGCTGGAGGCACCGGGGAGCTGTTTTTT.

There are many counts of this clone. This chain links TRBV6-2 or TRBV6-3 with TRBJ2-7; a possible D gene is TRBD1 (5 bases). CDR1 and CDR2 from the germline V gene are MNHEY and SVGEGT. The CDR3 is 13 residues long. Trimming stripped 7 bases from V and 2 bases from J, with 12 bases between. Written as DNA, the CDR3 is TGTGCCAGCACTGGGGCGAATACCTACGAGCAGTACTTC. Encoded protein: CASTGANTYEQYF.

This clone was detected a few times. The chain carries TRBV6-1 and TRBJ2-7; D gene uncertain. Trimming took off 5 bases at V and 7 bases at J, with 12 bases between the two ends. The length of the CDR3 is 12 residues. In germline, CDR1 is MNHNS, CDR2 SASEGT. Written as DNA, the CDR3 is TGTGCCAGCAGTCGAGGTGGTCATGAGCAGTACTTC. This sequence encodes CASSRGGHEQYF.

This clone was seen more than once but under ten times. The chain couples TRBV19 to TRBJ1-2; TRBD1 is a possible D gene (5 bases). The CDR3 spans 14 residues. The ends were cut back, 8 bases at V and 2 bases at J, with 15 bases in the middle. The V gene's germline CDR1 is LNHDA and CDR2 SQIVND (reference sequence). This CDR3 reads CASGRGGTNYGYTF. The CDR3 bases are TGTGCCAGTGGTAGGGGAGGTACGAACTATGGCTACACCTTC.

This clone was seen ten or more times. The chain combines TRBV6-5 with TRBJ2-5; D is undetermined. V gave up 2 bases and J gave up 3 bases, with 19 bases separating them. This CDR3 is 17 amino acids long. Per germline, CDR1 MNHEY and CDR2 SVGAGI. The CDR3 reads CASSYRLSYPGEETQYF. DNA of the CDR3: TGTGCCAGCAGTTACAGGCTGAGCTACCCTGGGGAAGAGACCCAGTACTTC.

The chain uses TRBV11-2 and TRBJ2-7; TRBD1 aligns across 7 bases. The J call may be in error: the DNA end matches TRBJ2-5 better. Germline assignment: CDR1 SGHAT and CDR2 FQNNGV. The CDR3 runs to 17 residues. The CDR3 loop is CASSRGQVCLVGETQYF. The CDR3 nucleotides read TGTGCCAGCAGTCGCGGACAGGTTTGCTTGGTGGGAGAGACCCAGTACTTC.

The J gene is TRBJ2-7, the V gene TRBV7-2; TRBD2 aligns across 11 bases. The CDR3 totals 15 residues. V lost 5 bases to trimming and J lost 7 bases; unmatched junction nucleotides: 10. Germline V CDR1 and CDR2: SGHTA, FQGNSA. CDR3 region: CASSLQTSGMDEQYF. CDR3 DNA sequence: TGTGCCAGCAGCCTACAGACTAGCGGGATGGATGAGCAGTACTTC. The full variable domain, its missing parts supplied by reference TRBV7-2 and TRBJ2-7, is GAGVSQSPSNKVTEKGKDVELRCDPISGHTALYWYRQSLGQGLEFLIYFQGNSAPDKSGLPSDRFSAERTGGSVSTLTIQRTQQEDSAVYLCASSLQTSGMDEQYFGPGTRLTVT.

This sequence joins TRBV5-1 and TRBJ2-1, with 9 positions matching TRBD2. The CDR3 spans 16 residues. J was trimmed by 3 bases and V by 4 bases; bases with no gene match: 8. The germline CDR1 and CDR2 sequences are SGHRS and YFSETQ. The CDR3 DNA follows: TGCGCCAGCAGCCTCCAGGAAGCGGGGGGCTACAATGAGCAGTTCTTC. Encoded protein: CASSLQEAGGYNEQFF. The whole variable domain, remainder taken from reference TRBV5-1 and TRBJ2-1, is KAGVTQTPRYLIKTRGQQVTLSCSPISGHRSVSWYQQTPGQGLQFLFEYFSETQRNKGNFPGRFSGRQFSNSRSEMNVSTLELGDSALYLCASSLQEAGGYNEQFFGPGTRLTVL.